The 16 T cell receptor beta chains below were found in one sample sequenced in a study of technical replicates of blood from a few donors. TCRdb's copy holds only in-frame clones and misses some; the assay was immunoSEQ multiplex PCR. The sample consists of about 68,000 clones, less than 98% of them appearing once. The material sequenced was T cells isolated from PBMCs. The receptors shown here come from a human donor in good health.

The V gene is TRBV13, the J gene TRBJ2-7; 7 positions match TRBD2. Germline assignment: CDR1 PRHDT and CDR2 FYEKMQ (reference sequence). V gave up 0 bases and J gave up 5 bases; unmatched junction bases: 4. This CDR3 spans 14 amino acids. CDR3 in DNA: TGTGCCAGCAGCTTAGGAGCGGGATCCCACGAGCAGTACTTC. It yields the protein CASSLGAGSHEQYF. The complete variable domain, with remaining parts taken from reference TRBV13 and TRBJ2-7, reads AAGVIQSPRHLIKEKRETATLKCYPIPRHDTVYWYQQGPGQDPQFLISFYEKMQSDKGSIPDRFSAQQFSDYHSELNMSSLELGDSALYFCASSLGAGSHEQYFGPGTRLTVT.

The chain combines TRBV10-1 with TRBJ2-7, with TRBD2 matching over 8 bases. The V segment lost 7 bases and the J segment 1 base; nucleotides outside the gene matches: 6. The CDR3 covers 14 residues. Germline lookup yields CDR1 WNHNN and CDR2 SYGVQD (reference sequence). The CDR3 coding sequence is TGCGCCAGCAATAAGGCTAGCGGGTCCTACGAGCAGTACTTC. Its translation: CASNKASGSYEQYF.

This rearrangement joins TRBV7-9 to TRBJ1-1, with D perhaps matching TRBD1 (5 bases). The germline CDR1 and CDR2 sequences are SEHNR and FQNEAQ (reference sequence). The CDR3 totals 12 residues. V lost 1 base, J lost 8 bases, and 8 bases lay in between. CDR3: CASSLGGAEAFF. In nucleotides, the CDR3 is TGTGCCAGCAGCTTAGGTGGGGCAGAAGCTTTCTTT.

This chain joins TRBV13 and TRBJ2-5; 9 positions agree with TRBD2. Germline V CDR1 and CDR2: PRHDT, FYEKMQ (reference sequence). V trimming: 1 base; J trimming: 4 bases; junction bases outside the gene matches: 1. The CDR3 loop spans 14 amino acids. The CDR3: CASSLELAGETQYF. The CDR3 bases are TGTGCCAGCAGCTTAGAACTAGCGGGAGAGACCCAGTACTTC.

This clone was counted once. V gene TRBV27 combines with J gene TRBJ2-5; 11 bases are shared with TRBD2. Germline CDR1 MNHEY, CDR2 SMNVEV (reference sequence). CDR3 size: 16 residues. The V and J ends lost 4 bases and 1 base, in that order; junction bases with no gene match: 5. CDR3 sequence (DNA): TGTGCCAGCAGTTCCGGGACTAGCGGATTCCAAGAGACCCAGTACTTC. It translates to CASSSGTSGFQETQYF.

The genes are TRBV5-4 and TRBJ2-1, with 7 bases identical to TRBD2. Losses at the gene ends were 5 bases for V and 9 bases for J; bases not matched to a gene: 11. The CDR3 spans 14 residues. Germline V gene lookup returns CDR1 SGHNT and CDR2 YYREEE (reference sequence). The CDR3 DNA sequence: TGTGCCAGCAGGGTGGAGGGAGGGCTTCGTGAGCAGTTCTTC. This sequence encodes CASRVEGGLREQFF.

The V and J genes are TRBV5-5 and TRBJ2-7, with 10 bases aligning to TRBD1. The germline gives CDR1 SGHKS, CDR2 YYEKEE (reference sequence). There are 19 residues in the CDR3. Germline trimming cut 0 bases from V and 5 bases from J; bases unmatched to any gene: 17. As DNA, the CDR3 is TGTGCCAGCAGCTTGGCCTGGCATCTCGACCCGGGACAGGGGAACGAGCAGTACTTC. This encodes CASSLAWHLDPGQGNEQYF.

This chain joins TRBV6-4 and TRBJ2-3; TRBD1 agrees at 11 bases. Trimming took 3 bases from V and 4 from J; bases not matched to a gene: 6. The CDR3 is 16 residues long. Per germline, CDR1 MRHNA and CDR2 SNTAGT. The CDR3 sequence is CASSEGTGGLADTQYF. CDR3 nucleotide sequence: TGTGCCAGCAGTGAAGGGACAGGGGGACTAGCAGATACGCAGTATTTT.

The rearrangement joins TRBV7-2 to TRBJ1-5; 8 bases agree with TRBD1. After removal of 5 bases from V and 0 bases from J, the junction contained 12 bases not matched to a gene. The CDR3 covers 18 residues. Germline V gene lookup returns CDR1 SGHTA and CDR2 FQGNSA. The CDR3 loop reads CASSPYDRGGYSNQPQHF. The DNA for the CDR3 is TGTGCCAGCAGCCCTTACGACAGGGGAGGATATAGCAATCAGCCCCAGCATTTT.

J is TRBJ1-5 and V is TRBV6-5, with D possibly being TRBD1 (5 bases). CDR3 length equals 15 residues. Looked up from germline, CDR1 is MNHEY and CDR2 is SVGAGI. Trimming took off 5 bases at V and 5 bases at J, with 16 bases between the two ends. The CDR3 nucleotides are TGTGCCAGCAGTCCCCGAACAGGACCATATCAGCCCCAGCATTTT. Protein: CASSPRTGPYQPQHF.

This clone was observed a single time. The J gene is TRBJ2-7, the V gene TRBV10-3; tentative D call: TRBD2 (5 bases). Germline V gene lookup returns CDR1 ENHRY and CDR2 SYGVKD. This CDR3 contains 14 residues. Trimming cost V 3 bases and J 6 bases, with 15 bases left between them. CDR3 amino acids: CAISEGGGLSEQYF. The CDR3 DNA is TGTGCCATCAGTGAAGGAGGCGGTCTGTCCGAGCAGTACTTC.

The chain links TRBV19 to TRBJ2-5; D is perhaps TRBD2 (5 bases). Trimming removed 3 bases at V and 3 bases at J, with 11 bases between. CDR1 is LNHDA, CDR2 SQIVND, per germline (reference sequence). The CDR3 is 14 residues long. As DNA, the CDR3 is TGTGCCAGTAGTATCCCGAGGGTTAAAGAGACCCAGTACTTC. Protein product: CASSIPRVKETQYF.

The V gene is TRBV10-3, the J gene TRBJ2-5, with D possibly being TRBD2 (6 bases). Trimming pared 4 bases from V and 5 bases from J, leaving 23 bases between. The germline CDR1 and CDR2 sequences are ENHRY and SYGVKD. This CDR3 region has 17 residues. The CDR3 region has the DNA TGTGCCATCAGTGGGAATCTTGAGGGAGGACCAAGCGAGACCCAGTACTTC. Its translation is CAISGNLEGGPSETQYF.

The rearrangement uses TRBV14 and TRBJ1-2; D gene uncertain. The germline V and J ends were trimmed by 0 bases and 8 bases, with 10 bases remaining between them. This CDR3 comprises 13 residues. Germline assignment: CDR1 SGHDN and CDR2 FVKESK. The CDR3 here is CASSQDLGGGYTF. The DNA for the CDR3 is TGTGCCAGCAGCCAAGATCTCGGCGGGGGCTACACCTTC. Full variable domain (outside the CDR3, taken from reference TRBV14 and TRBJ1-2): EAGVTQFPSHSVIEKGQTVTLRCDPISGHDNLYWYRRVMGKEIKFLLHFVKESKQDESGMPNNRFLAERTGGTYSTLKVQPAELEDSGVYFCASSQDLGGGYTFGSGTRLTVV.

This chain uses TRBV6-5 with TRBJ1-1; no definite D call. The CDR3 totals 11 residues. From germline, CDR1 is MNHEY and CDR2 SVGAGI. V dropped 6 bases and J dropped 8 bases, with 10 bases sitting between them. In DNA form, the CDR3 reads TGTGCCAGCAGGTCCGGGGTGGAAGCTTTCTTT. Its protein is CASRSGVEAFF.

The V gene is TRBV27, the J gene TRBJ1-1; 11 positions agree with TRBD1. Germline-derived CDR1 and CDR2 are MNHEY and SMNVEV (reference sequence). The CDR3 length is 16 residues. Unmatched junction bases numbered 7, after V lost 3 bases and J lost 4 bases. CDR3 DNA: TGTGCCAGCAGTTTGATACCCGGGACAGGGGGCACTGAAGCTTTCTTT. This encodes CASSLIPGTGGTEAFF.